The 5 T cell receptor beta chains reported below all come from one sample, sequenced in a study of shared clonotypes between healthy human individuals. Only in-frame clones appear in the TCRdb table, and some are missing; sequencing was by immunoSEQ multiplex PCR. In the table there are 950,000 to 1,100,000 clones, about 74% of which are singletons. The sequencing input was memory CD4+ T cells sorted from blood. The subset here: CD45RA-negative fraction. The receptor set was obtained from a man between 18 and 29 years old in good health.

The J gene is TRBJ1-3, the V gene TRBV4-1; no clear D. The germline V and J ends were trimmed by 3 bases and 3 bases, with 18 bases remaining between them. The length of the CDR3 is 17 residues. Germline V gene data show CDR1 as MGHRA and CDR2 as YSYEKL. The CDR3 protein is CASSQEFPGKVGNTIYF. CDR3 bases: TGCGCCAGCAGCCAGGAATTCCCGGGGAAGGTTGGAAACACCATATATTTT.

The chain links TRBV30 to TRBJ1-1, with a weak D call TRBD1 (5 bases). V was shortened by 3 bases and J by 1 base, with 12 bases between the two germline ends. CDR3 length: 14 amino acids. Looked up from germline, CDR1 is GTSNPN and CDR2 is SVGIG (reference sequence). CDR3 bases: TGTGCCTGGAGCCCCCAGGGTGGGAACACTGAAGCTTTCTTT. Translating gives CAWSPQGGNTEAFF.

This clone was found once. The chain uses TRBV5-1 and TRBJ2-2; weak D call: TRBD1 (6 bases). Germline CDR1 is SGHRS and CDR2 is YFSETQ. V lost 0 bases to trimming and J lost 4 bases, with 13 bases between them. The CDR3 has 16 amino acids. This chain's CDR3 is CASSLDHQGTTGELFF. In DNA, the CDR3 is TGCGCCAGCAGCTTGGACCACCAGGGGACCACCGGGGAGCTGTTTTTT.

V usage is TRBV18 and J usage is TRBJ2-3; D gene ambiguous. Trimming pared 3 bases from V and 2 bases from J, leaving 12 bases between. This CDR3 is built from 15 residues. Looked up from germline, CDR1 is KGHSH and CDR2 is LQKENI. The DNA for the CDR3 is TGTGCCAGCTCACCTTCATCCCCTCCCACAGATACGCAGTATTTT. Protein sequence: CASSPSSPPTDTQYF.

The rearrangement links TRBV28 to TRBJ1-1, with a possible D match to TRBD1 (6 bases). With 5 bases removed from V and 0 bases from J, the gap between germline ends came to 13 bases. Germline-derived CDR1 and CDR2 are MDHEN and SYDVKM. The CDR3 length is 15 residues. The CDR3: CASSGGWAVNTEAFF. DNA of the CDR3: TGTGCCAGCAGTGGGGGCTGGGCGGTGAACACTGAAGCTTTCTTT.